Below, 4 T cell receptor beta chains from the same sample are listed, as sequenced in a study of tumor-infiltrating lymphocytes in primary liver carcinoma. Production of TCR beta cDNA used 500 ng total RNA together with a constant-region primer. Construction of TCR beta libraries relied on three successive nested multiplex PCR rounds employing slightly modified ARM-PCR. The study ran its first two PCR rounds for approximately 11 cycles each, using TRBV1-TRBV30 forward primers and a C-beta reverse primer. TCRdb recomputed calls from the multiplex PCR reads with MiXCR, one row per CDR3 protein. The table includes roughly 120,000 distinct CDR3 sequences, roughly three fifths detected once. Investigators took RNA and DNA out together from about 20-30 mg of unsorted bulk tissue. Sequencing was performed on liver tumor tissue from sampling region 1. Subset specified: tumor region T1, superior pole. The receptors come from a woman in her fifties or sixties with primary liver carcinoma and hepatitis B virus infection.

This rearrangement joins TRBV6-5 to TRBJ1-2; unclear D gene. Germline values: CDR1 MNHEY, CDR2 SVGAGI. The V end lost 1 base, the J end lost 11 bases, and 14 bases lay between the germline ends. The length of the CDR3 is 13 residues. The DNA for the CDR3 is TGTGCCAGCAGTTACTGGAGGGTGGATTGTTACACCTTC. Protein: CASSYWRVDCYTF.

As to this clonotype: Mismatch with germline at one junction end may stem from a read error. The rearrangement links TRBV5-1 to TRBJ2-1; 9 bases line up with TRBD2. From germline, CDR1 is SGHRS and CDR2 YFSETQ. There are 16 residues in the CDR3. This CDR3 reads CTSSSISGSSYNEQFF. DNA for the CDR3: TGCACCAGCAGCTCTATTAGCGGGAGCTCCTACAATGAGCAGTTCTTC.

This chain links TRBV11-2 with TRBJ2-1, with 8 bases fitting TRBD2. Germline values: CDR1 SGHAT, CDR2 FQNNGV. Germline trimming cut 6 bases from V and 10 bases from J; bases unmatched to any gene: 8. There are 13 residues in the CDR3. In nucleotides, the CDR3 is TGTGCCAGCAGTTGGACTAGCAGGGTAGAGCAGTTCTTC. The encoded protein is CASSWTSRVEQFF.

A remark on this clonotype: This may arise from a read error, as a much more abundant clone is one base away. The CDR3 DNA sequence: TGTGCCAGCAACTCGTCAGCGGGAGCAGATACGCAGTATTTT. Protein sequence: CASNSSAGADTQYF. The genes are TRBV5-6 and TRBJ2-3, with TRBD2 matching over 8 bases. With 6 bases clipped from V and 4 bases from J, the junction kept 7 bases outside the gene matches. From germline, CDR1 is SGHDT and CDR2 YYEEEE. The CDR3 consists of 14 residues.